The rows below give T cell receptor beta chains drawn from one sample of a study of blood T cell repertoires in COVID-19. Only in-frame clones appear in the TCRdb table, and some are missing; sequencing was by immunoSEQ multiplex PCR. The table records around 30,000 clones, around 93% of them present only once. What was sequenced was peripheral blood. Receptor source: a human donor in a cohort sampled during active COVID-19. CDR3s include the opening cysteine and the closing phenylalanine or tryptophan. The order of the fields is CDR3 DNA, CDR3 protein, D gene, J gene, clone size, V gene. A D gene is named only where the DNA matches it firmly. Not all rows give a size; the values are once, few, many and, for expanded clones, a class.

TGTGCCAGCAGTTTCGACAGGAAGAATGAGCAGTTCTTC	CASSFDRKNEQFF	.	TRBJ2-1	.	TRBV12-3/TRBV12-4
TGTGCCAGCAGCTTCCACAGGGGAGGAACTGAAGCTTTCTTT	CASSFHRGGTEAFF	TRBD1	TRBJ1-1	.	TRBV7-9
TGCGCCAGCAGCTTGCGCAGGGGCTATGGCTACACCTTC	CASSLRRGYGYTF	.	TRBJ1-2	.	TRBV5-1
TGTGCTAGCAGCTTAGAAGGGACAGGCACAGATACGCAGTATTTT	CASSLEGTGTDTQYF	TRBD1	TRBJ2-3	.	TRBV7-7
TGTGCCACCAGCAGAGATAGGGGGCTAAACTCTGAAGCTTTCTTT	CATSRDRGLNSEAFF	TRBD1	TRBJ1-1	.	TRBV15
TGTGCCAGCAGCCCTGGACAGGTACTCCAAGAGACCCAGTACTTC	CASSPGQVLQETQYF	TRBD1	TRBJ2-5	.	TRBV7-9
TGTGCCAGCAGCCCTGTCTTAAAGACCCAGTACTTC	CASSPVLKTQYF	.	TRBJ2-5	once	TRBV3-1/TRBV3-2
TGTGCCAGCTCACAGGGGAACAATCAGCCCCAGCATTTT	CASSQGNNQPQHF	.	TRBJ1-5	once	TRBV18
TGTGCCAGCAGCCAAGGGGCCACCTATGGCTACACCTTC	CASSQGATYGYTF	.	TRBJ1-2	once	TRBV3-1/TRBV3-2
TGTGCCAGCAGCTCACCCGTGGGGGGTGGAAACACCATATATTTT	CASSSPVGGGNTIYF	.	TRBJ1-3	.	TRBV5-4
TGTGCCAGCAGCCTACAGGGGGCGCGGGAGACCCAGTACTTC	CASSLQGARETQYF	TRBD1	TRBJ2-5	.	TRBV7-9
TGTGCCAGCTCCCTCCCGGACAGTCGTTTTCAGTACTTC	CASSLPDSRFQYF	.	TRBJ2-4	.	TRBV18
TGTGCCAGCAGTTTTGCGGGCGTGGATGGCTACACCTTC	CASSFAGVDGYTF	.	TRBJ1-2	.	TRBV12-3/TRBV12-4
TGTGCCTGGAGTGCTGCCTACCACTATGGCTACACCTTC	CAWSAAYHYGYTF	.	TRBJ1-2	.	TRBV30
TGTGCCACTCGACAGATAGATACGCAGTATTTT	CATRQIDTQYF	.	TRBJ2-3	.	TRBV10-3
TGTGCCAGCAGCCAATGGGGGGAGAACACTGAAGCTTTCTTT	CASSQWGENTEAFF	.	TRBJ1-1	.	TRBV3-1/TRBV3-2
TGTGCCAGCTCACCCGGGACAGAGGGTGGCTACACCTTC	CASSPGTEGGYTF	TRBD1	TRBJ1-2	.	TRBV18
TGCGCCAGCACCCTCTTCGGCGCAGGGGTATACAATGAGCAGTTCTTC	CASTLFGAGVYNEQFF	.	TRBJ2-1	.	TRBV5-1
TGTGCCAGCAGATCGGCTGGACCTAGACAGCGGGACATTCAGTACTTC	CASRSAGPRQRDIQYF	.	TRBJ2-4	.	TRBV11-3
TGTGCCAGCAGCCGACCCGGACAATATGGCTACACCTTC	CASSRPGQYGYTF	.	TRBJ1-2	.	TRBV5-6
TGCGCCAGCACTCGGACATCCGGAAGCCTTTATAACTATGGCTACACCTTC	CASTRTSGSLYNYGYTF	.	TRBJ1-2	.	TRBV5-1
TGTGCCAGCAGCCCATGGACTAGCAGCACAGATACGCAGTATTTT	CASSPWTSSTDTQYF	TRBD2	TRBJ2-3	.	TRBV7-8
TGCGCCAGCAGCCAAGACGTCAGGGGGCGTAAGTACTATGGCTACACCTTC	CASSQDVRGRKYYGYTF	TRBD1	TRBJ1-2	few	TRBV4-1
TGTGCCAGCAGGTACCTAAGCGGGACAGATACGCAGTATTTT	CASRYLSGTDTQYF	.	TRBJ2-3	.	TRBV7-2
TGTGCCAGCAGGCCCGGGACTACGAACACCGGGGAGCTGTTTTTT	CASRPGTTNTGELFF	TRBD2	TRBJ2-2	.	TRBV7-8
TGTGCCATCAGTGAGATGGCAGGGAACACTGAAGCTTTCTTT	CAISEMAGNTEAFF	.	TRBJ1-1	.	TRBV10-3
TGTGCCAGCAGCCCCAACCCCCCCCACACAGGGGCCTATGGCTACACCTTC	CASSPNPPHTGAYGYTF	TRBD1	TRBJ1-2	.	TRBV3-1/TRBV3-2
TGTGCCAGCAGTTCGTACGGGTATGGCTACACCTTC	CASSSYGYGYTF	.	TRBJ1-2	.	TRBV12-3/TRBV12-4
TGTGCCACACGCGGGGGCGGGTCACCCCTCCACTTT	CATRGGGSPLHF	.	TRBJ1-6	.	TRBV19
TGTGCCAGCTCACCAGGAGGCTATAATTCACCCCTCCACTTT	CASSPGGYNSPLHF	.	TRBJ1-6	.	TRBV18
TGTGCCAGCAGCCACGCTACTAGCGGGGTAAGCACAGATACGCAGTATTTT	CASSHATSGVSTDTQYF	TRBD2	TRBJ2-3	.	TRBV3-1/TRBV3-2
TGTGCCAGCTACCCGGGCGGGGGCCGGAGAGATACGCAGTATTTT	CASYPGGGRRDTQYF	.	TRBJ2-3	.	TRBV27
TGTGCCAGCAGCCAAGCGCCACTAAATCAGCCCCAGCATTTT	CASSQAPLNQPQHF	.	TRBJ1-5	.	TRBV3-1/TRBV3-2
TGTGCCATCAGTGAGTCGGGACTATCCTACAATGAGCAGTTCTTC	CAISESGLSYNEQFF	TRBD2	TRBJ2-1	.	TRBV10-3
TGTGCCAGCAGTTCACAGAGAAACACTGAAGCTTTCTTT	CASSSQRNTEAFF	.	TRBJ1-1	.	TRBV6-5
TGTGCCAGCAGTCTAGGGGTTTCCTCTGGAAACACCATATATTTT	CASSLGVSSGNTIYF	.	TRBJ1-3	few	TRBV28
TGTGCCAGCAGTTACGGACAACCTACCGGGGAGCTGTTTTTT	CASSYGQPTGELFF	.	TRBJ2-2	.	TRBV6-2/TRBV6-3
TGTGCCAGCAGTCCTAGACTAGCGGGGGCTCAGTATTTT	CASSPRLAGAQYF	TRBD2	TRBJ2-3	.	TRBV2
TGTGCCAGTAGTCGGGGACAGGGCAGTCCGTCGGGGGGCTACACCTTC	CASSRGQGSPSGGYTF	TRBD1	TRBJ1-2	.	TRBV19
TGTGCTACTTCCGTTGGACTCTACACCGGGGAGCTGTTTTTT	CATSVGLYTGELFF	.	TRBJ2-2	.	TRBV19
TGTGCCAGCAGTGAACTTGGAGGGGAAAAACTGTTTTTT	CASSELGGEKLFF	.	TRBJ1-4	.	TRBV25-1
TGTGCCAGCAGCCCTATAGGGACAGGGCTATTCTCTGGAAACACCATATATTTT	CASSPIGTGLFSGNTIYF	TRBD1	TRBJ1-3	.	TRBV7-2
TGTGCCACCAGTGGAGCGGGGGCCGGGTCAGAGACCCAGTACTTC	CATSGAGAGSETQYF	TRBD2	TRBJ2-5	.	TRBV24-1
TGTGCCAGCAGTTTCCGTAATTCACCCCTCCACTTT	CASSFRNSPLHF	.	TRBJ1-6	.	TRBV12-3/TRBV12-4
TGTGCCAGTAGCATCGGGGAGGGAGGTGAAAAACTGTTTTTT	CASSIGEGGEKLFF	.	TRBJ1-4	.	TRBV19
TGTGCCACCGAGGGGGACACTGAAGCTTTCTTT	CATEGDTEAFF	.	TRBJ1-1	.	TRBV19
TGCGCCAGCAGTCAACAGGGGGGGACCCAGTACTTC	CASSQQGGTQYF	TRBD1	TRBJ2-5	.	TRBV10-2
TGTGCCAGCAGCGTAGATTGGGGAGGGAACACTGAAGCTTTCTTT	CASSVDWGGNTEAFF	.	TRBJ1-1	.	TRBV9
TGTGCCAGCAGCCCAGACAGCTTAACCTACAATGAGCAGTTCTTC	CASSPDSLTYNEQFF	.	TRBJ2-1	.	TRBV7-2
TGTGCTAGTGGTTTGGTACCCACAGGGCGTCATGGCTACACCTTC	CASGLVPTGRHGYTF	.	TRBJ1-2	.	TRBV12-5
TGTGCCAGCAGCACCCCGGACAGGGGTCAAAAACTGTTTTTT	CASSTPDRGQKLFF	TRBD1	TRBJ1-4	.	TRBV7-2
TGTGCCAGCGACCTAATGGGGGGGGCAAGTCAGCCCCAGCATTTT	CASDLMGGASQPQHF	.	TRBJ1-5	.	TRBV2
TGTGCCAGCAGCTTGGGGGGGGGCGGGCAGCCCCAGCATTTT	CASSLGGGGQPQHF	.	TRBJ1-5	.	TRBV5-6
TGTGCCATCAGTGAAATCGGACAGGGGGCGAACACCGGGGAGCTGTTTTTT	CAISEIGQGANTGELFF	TRBD1	TRBJ2-2	.	TRBV10-3
TGTGCCACCAGTGATTTTGGAGGCGGTGAAGCTTTCTTT	CATSDFGGGEAFF	.	TRBJ1-1	.	TRBV24-1